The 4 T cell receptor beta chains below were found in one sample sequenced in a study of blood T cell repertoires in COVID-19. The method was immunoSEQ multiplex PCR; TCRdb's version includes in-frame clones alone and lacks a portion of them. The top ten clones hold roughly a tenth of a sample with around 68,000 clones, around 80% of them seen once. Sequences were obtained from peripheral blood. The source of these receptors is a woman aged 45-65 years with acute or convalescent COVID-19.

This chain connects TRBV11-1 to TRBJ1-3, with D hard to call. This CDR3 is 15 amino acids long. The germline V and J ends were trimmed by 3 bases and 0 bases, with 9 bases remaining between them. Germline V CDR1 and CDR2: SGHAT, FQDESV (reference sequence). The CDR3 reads CASSFNLNSGNTIYF. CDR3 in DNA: TGTGCCAGCAGCTTCAACTTAAACTCTGGAAACACCATATATTTT.

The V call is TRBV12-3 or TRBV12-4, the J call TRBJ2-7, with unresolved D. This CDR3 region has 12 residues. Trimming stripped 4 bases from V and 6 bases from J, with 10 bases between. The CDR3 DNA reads TGTGCCAGCAGTTACAGTATGATCGAGCAGTACTTC. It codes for CASSYSMIEQYF.

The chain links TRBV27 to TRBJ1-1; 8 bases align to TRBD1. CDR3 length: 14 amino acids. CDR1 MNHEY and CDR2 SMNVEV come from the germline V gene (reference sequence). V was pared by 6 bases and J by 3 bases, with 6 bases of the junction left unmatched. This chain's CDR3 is CASSLRGPHTEAFF. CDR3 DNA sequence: TGTGCCAGCAGCCTCAGGGGGCCACACACTGAAGCTTTCTTT.

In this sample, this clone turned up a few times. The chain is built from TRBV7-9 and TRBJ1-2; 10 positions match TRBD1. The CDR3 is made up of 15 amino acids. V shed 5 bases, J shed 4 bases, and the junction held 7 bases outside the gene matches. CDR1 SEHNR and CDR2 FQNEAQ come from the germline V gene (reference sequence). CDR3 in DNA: TGTGCCAGCAGCAACCGGGACAGGGGAACCTATGGCTACACCTTC. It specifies CASSNRDRGTYGYTF.